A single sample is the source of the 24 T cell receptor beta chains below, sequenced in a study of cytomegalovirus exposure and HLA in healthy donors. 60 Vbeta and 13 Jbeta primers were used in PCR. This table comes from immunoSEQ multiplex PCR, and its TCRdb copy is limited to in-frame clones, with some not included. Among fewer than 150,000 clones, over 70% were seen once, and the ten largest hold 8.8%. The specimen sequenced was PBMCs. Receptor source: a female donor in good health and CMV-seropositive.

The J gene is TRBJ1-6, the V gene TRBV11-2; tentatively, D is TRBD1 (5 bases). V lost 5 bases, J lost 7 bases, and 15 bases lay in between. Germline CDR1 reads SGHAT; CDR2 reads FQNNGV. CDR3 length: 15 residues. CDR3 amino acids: CASSEQAPENSPLHF. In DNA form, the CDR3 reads TGTGCCAGCAGCGAACAGGCTCCCGAAAATTCACCCCTCCACTTT.

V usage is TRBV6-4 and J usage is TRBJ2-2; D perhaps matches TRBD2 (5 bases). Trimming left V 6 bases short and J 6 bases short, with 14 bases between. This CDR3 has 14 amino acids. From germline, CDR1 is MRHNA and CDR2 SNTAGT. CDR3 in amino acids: CASSSSGLPGELFF. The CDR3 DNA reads TGTGCCAGCAGCTCCTCTGGACTGCCCGGGGAGCTGTTTTTT.

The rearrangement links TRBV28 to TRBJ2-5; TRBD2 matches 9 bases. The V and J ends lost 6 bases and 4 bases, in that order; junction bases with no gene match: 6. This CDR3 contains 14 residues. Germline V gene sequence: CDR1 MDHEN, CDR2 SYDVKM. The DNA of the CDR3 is TGTGCCAGCAGAGGCGGGGGGGCCATAGAGACCCAGTACTTC. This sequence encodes CASRGGGAIETQYF.

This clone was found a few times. The CDR3 loop is CASRPAGNTGELFF. As DNA, the CDR3 is TGTGCCAGCAGGCCCGCGGGGAACACCGGGGAGCTGTTTTTT. The V and J genes are TRBV6-5 and TRBJ2-2; D may be TRBD2 (5 bases). The CDR3 loop spans 14 amino acids. Germline lookup yields CDR1 MNHEY and CDR2 SVGAGI. Trimming took 6 bases from V and 1 from J, leaving 9 bases between them.

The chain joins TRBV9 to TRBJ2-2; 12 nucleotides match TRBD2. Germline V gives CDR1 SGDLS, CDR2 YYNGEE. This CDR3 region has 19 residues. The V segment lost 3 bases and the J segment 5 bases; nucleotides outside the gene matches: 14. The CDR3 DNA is TGTGCCAGCAGCGAGCGGGCTAGCGGGGGGGCGGGGTTAACCGGGGAGCTGTTTTTT. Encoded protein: CASSERASGGAGLTGELFF. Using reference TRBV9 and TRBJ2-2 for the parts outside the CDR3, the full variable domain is DSGVTQTPKHLITATGQRVTLRCSPRSGDLSVYWYQQSLDQGLQFLIQYYNGEERAKGNILERFSAQQFPDLHSELNLSSLELGDSALYFCASSERASGGAGLTGELFFGEGSRLTVL.

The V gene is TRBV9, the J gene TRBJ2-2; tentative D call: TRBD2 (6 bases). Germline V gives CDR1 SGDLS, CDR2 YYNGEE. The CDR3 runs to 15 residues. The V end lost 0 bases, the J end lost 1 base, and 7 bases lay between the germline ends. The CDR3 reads CASSVAGGNTGELFF. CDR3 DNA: TGTGCCAGCAGCGTAGCCGGGGGGAACACCGGGGAGCTGTTTTTT.

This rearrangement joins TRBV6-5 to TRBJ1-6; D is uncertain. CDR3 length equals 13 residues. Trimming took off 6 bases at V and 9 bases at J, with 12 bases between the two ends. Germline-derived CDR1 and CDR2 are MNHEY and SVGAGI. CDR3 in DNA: TGTGCCAGCAGCCCCCTTTTTTTTTCACCCCTCCACTTT. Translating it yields CASSPLFFSPLHF.

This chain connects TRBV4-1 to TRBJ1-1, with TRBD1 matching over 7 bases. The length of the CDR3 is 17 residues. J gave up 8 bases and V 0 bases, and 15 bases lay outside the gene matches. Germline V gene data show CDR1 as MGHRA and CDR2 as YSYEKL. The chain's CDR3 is CASSQDLSSRGGREAFF. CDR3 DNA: TGCGCCAGCAGCCAAGATCTGAGTTCCCGAGGGGGCAGGGAAGCTTTCTTT.

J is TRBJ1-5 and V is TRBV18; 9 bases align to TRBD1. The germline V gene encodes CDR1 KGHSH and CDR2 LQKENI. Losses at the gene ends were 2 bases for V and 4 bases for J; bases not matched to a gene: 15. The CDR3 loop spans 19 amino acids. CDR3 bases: TGTGCCAGCTCACCAATATCTAGCTCGGGGACAGGGACTAATCAGCCCCAGCATTTT. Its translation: CASSPISSSGTGTNQPQHF. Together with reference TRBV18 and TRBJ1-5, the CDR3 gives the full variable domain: NAGVMQNPRHLVRRRGQEARLRCSPMKGHSHVYWYRQLPEEGLKFMVYLQKENIIDESGMPKERFSAEFPKEGPSILRIQQVVRGDSAAYFCASSPISSSGTGTNQPQHFGDGTRLSIL.

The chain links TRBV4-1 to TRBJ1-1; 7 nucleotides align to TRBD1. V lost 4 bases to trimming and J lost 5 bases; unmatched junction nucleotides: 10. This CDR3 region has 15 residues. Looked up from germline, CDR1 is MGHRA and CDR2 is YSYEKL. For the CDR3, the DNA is TGCGCCAGCAGCCTGTCTAACAGGGGAGGAACTGAAGCTTTCTTT. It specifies CASSLSNRGGTEAFF.

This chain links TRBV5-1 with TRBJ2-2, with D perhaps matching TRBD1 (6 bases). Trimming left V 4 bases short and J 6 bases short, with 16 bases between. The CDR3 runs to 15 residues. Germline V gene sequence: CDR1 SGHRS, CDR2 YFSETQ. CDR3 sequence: CASSPQGGGAGELFF. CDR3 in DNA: TGCGCCAGCAGCCCCCAAGGGGGTGGGGCCGGGGAGCTGTTTTTT.

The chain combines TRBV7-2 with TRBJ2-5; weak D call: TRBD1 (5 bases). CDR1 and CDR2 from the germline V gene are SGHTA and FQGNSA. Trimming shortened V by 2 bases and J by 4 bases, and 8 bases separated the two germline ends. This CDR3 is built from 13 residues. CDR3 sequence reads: CASSLSGLETQYF. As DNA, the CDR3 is TGTGCCAGCAGCTTATCAGGGTTAGAGACCCAGTACTTC. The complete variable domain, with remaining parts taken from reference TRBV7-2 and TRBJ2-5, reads GAGVSQSPSNKVTEKGKDVELRCDPISGHTALYWYRQSLGQGLEFLIYFQGNSAPDKSGLPSDRFSAERTGGSVSTLTIQRTQQEDSAVYLCASSLSGLETQYFGPGTRLLVL.

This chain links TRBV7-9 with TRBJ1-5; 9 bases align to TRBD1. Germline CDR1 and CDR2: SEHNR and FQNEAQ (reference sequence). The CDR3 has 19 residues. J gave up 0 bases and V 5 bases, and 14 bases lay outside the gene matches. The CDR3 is CASSPGQGGRFDSNQPQHF. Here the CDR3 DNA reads TGTGCCAGCAGCCCGGGACAGGGAGGACGATTTGATAGCAATCAGCCCCAGCATTTT.

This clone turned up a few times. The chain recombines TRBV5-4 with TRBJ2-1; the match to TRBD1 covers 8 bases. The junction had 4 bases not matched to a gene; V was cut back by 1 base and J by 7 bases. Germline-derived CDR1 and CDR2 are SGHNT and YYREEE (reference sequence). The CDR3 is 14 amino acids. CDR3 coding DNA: TGTGCCAGCAGCTTGAGTGGACAGGGAAATGAGCAGTTCTTC. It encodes CASSLSGQGNEQFF.

CDR3 loop: CASSRTGTYNSPLHF. As DNA, the CDR3 is TGTGCCAGCAGCCGGACAGGGACCTATAATTCACCCCTCCACTTT. V is TRBV6-5 and J is TRBJ1-6; 8 positions match TRBD1. V shed 6 bases and J 2 bases; nucleotides not matched to a gene: 3. Germline V lookup: CDR1 MNHEY, CDR2 SVGAGI. This CDR3 is built from 15 residues.

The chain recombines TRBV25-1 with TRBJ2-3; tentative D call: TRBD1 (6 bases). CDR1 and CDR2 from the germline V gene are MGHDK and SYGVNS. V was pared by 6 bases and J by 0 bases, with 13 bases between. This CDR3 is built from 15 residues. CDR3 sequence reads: CASSFTGPSTDTQYF. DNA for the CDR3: TGTGCCAGCAGCTTTACAGGGCCTAGCACAGATACGCAGTATTTT.

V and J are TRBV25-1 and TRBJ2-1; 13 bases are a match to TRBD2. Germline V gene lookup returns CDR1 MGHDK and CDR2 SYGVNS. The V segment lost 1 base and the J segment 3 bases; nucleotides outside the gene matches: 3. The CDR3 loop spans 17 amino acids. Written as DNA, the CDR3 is TGTGCCAGCAGTGAATCCAGGACTAGCGGGGGCTACAATGAGCAGTTCTTC. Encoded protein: CASSESRTSGGYNEQFF.

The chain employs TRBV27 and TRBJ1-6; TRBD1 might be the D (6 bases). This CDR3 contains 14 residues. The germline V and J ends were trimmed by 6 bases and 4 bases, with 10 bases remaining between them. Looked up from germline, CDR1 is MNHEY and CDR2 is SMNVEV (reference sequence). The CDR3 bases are TGTGCCAGCAGCCGGACAGAATATAATTCACCCCTCCACTTT. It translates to CASSRTEYNSPLHF.

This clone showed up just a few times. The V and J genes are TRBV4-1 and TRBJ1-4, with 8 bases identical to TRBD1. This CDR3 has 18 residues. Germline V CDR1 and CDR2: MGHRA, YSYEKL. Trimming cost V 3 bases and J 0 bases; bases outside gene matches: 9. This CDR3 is CASSQDRQGWATNEKLFF. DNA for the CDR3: TGCGCCAGCAGCCAGGACCGACAGGGGTGGGCAACTAATGAAAAACTGTTTTTT.

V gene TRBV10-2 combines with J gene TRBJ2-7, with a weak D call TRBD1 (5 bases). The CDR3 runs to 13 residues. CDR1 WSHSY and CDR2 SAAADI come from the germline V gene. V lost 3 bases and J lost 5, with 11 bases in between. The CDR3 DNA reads TGCGCCAGCAGTGAACAGGTCTTCAACGAGCAGTACTTC. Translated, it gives CASSEQVFNEQYF.

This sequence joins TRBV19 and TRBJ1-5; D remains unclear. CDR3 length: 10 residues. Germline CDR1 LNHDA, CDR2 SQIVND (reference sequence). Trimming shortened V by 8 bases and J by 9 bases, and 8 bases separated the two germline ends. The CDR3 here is CASGPGPQHF. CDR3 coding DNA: TGTGCCAGTGGCCCTGGGCCCCAGCATTTT. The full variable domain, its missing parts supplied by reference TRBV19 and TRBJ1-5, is DGGITQSPKYLFRKEGQNVTLSCEQNLNHDAMYWYRQDPGQGLRLIYYSQIVNDFQKGDIAEGYSVSREKKESFPLTVTSAQKNPTAFYLCASGPGPQHFGDGTRLSIL.

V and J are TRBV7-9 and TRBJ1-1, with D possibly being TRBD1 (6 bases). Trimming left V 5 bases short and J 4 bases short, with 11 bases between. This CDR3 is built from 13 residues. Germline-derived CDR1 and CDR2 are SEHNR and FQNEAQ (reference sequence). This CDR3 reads CASSPTGSTEAFF. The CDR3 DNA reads TGTGCCAGCAGCCCCACAGGGTCCACTGAAGCTTTCTTT.

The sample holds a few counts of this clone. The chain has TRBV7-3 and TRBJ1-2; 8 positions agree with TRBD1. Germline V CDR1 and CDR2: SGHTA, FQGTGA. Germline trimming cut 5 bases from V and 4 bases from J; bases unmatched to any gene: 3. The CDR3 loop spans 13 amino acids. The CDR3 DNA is TGTGCCAGCAGCCCCGGGACAGGCTATGGCTACACCTTC. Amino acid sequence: CASSPGTGYGYTF. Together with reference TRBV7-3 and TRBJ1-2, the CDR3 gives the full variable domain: GAGVSQTPSNKVTEKGKYVELRCDPISGHTALYWYRQSLGQGPEFLIYFQGTGAADDSGLPNDRFFAVRPEGSVSTLKIQRTERGDSAVYLCASSPGTGYGYTFGSGTRLTVV.

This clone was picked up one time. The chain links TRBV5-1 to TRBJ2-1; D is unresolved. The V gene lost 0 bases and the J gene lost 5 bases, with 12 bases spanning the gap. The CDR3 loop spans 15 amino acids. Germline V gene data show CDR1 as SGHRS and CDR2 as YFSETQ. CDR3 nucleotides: TGCGCCAGCAGCTTGGGGGCAAGCCTCGACAATGAGCAGTTCTTC. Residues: CASSLGASLDNEQFF.